The text below deals with one T cell receptor (beta chain). This sample is part of a study of blood T cell repertoires in COVID-19. Profiled with immunoSEQ multiplex PCR; TCRdb holds only in-frame clones, not every one. Of approximately 380,000 clones listed, roughly nine tenths are singletons. Germline CDR1 reads KGHDR; CDR2 reads SFDVKD. The trim removed 7 bases at V and 7 bases at J, leaving 11 bases unmatched. This CDR3 is built from 15 residues. V gene TRBV24-1 combines with J gene TRBJ2-1, with 8 bases that match TRBD2. Sequenced input: PBMCs or T cells enriched from blood (not recorded which). The receptor comes from a woman aged 40 to 50 who had been exposed to COVID-19. The CDR3 loop reads CATSPPGTRMNEQFF. The CDR3 DNA reads as TGTGCCACCAGCCCACCCGGGACTAGGATGAATGAGCAGTTCTTC.